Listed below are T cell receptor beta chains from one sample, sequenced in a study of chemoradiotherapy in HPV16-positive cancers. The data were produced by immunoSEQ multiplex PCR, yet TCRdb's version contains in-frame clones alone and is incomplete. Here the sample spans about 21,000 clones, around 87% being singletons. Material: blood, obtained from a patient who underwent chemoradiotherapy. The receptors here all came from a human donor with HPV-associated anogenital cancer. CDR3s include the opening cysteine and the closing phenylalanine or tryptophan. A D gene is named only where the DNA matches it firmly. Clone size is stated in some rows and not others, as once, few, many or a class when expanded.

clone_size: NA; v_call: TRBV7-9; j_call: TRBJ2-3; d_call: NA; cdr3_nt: TGTGCCAGCAGCCCGGTGTCCCACACAGATACGCAGTATTTT; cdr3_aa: CASSPVSHTDTQYF
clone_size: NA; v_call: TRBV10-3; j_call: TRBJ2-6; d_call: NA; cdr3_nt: TGTGCCACCCACGGGATCTCTGGGGCCAACGTCCTGACTTTC; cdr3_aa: CATHGISGANVLTF
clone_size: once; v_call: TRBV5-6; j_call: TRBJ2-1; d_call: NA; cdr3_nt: TGTGCCAGCAGCGGGGGTCCCTCCTACAATGAGCAGTTCTTC; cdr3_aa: CASSGGPSYNEQFF
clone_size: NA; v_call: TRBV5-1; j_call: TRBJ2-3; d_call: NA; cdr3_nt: TGCGCCAGCATCGGGAGCACAGATACGCAGTATTTT; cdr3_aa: CASIGSTDTQYF
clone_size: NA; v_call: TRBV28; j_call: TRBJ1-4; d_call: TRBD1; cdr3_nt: TGTGCCACCCGGGACAGCGATAATGAAAAACTGTTTTTT; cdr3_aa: CATRDSDNEKLFF
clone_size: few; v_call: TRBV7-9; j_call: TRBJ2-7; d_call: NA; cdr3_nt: TGTGCCAGCAGCCCGACAGGTCCCTACGAGCAGTACTTC; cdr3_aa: CASSPTGPYEQYF
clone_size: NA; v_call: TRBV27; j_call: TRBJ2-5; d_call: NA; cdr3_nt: TGTGCCAGCAGCCGAACTAGTACTTTAGAGACCCAGTACTTC; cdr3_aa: CASSRTSTLETQYF
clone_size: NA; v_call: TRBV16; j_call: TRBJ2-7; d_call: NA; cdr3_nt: TGTGCCAGCAGCCAATCTCGGGTAGGGAGCAACGAGCAGTACTTC; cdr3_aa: CASSQSRVGSNEQYF
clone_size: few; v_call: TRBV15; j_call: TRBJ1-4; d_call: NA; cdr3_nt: TGTGCCACCAGCACACGTAATGAAAAACTGTTTTTT; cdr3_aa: CATSTRNEKLFF
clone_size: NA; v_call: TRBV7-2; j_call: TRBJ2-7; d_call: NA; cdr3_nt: TGTGCCAGCAGCTCCCCTTGGGCCGAGCAGTACTTC; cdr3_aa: CASSSPWAEQYF
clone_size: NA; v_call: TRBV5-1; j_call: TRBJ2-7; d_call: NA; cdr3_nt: TGCGCCAGCAGCTTGGGCGCAGGGTTGATCCACGAGCAGTACTTC; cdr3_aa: CASSLGAGLIHEQYF
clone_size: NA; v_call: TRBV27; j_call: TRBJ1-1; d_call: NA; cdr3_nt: TGTGCCAGCAGTTCTAGACTTTCGCGACAGGCGAGCATTAACACTGAAGCTTTCTTT; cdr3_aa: CASSSRLSRQASINTEAFF
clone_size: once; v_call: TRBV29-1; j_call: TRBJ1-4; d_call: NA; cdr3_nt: TGCAGCGTGACCCAGGGTTCCGGCCAAGAAAAACTGTTTTTT; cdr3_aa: CSVTQGSGQEKLFF
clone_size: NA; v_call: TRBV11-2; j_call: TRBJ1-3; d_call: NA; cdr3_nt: TGTGCCAGCAGCTTACCCGGGAATACTGGAAACACCATATATTTT; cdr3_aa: CASSLPGNTGNTIYF
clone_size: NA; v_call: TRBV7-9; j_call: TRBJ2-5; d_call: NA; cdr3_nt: TGTGCCAGCAGCTCATTCTCGGGGCTGACCCAAGAGACCCAGTACTTC; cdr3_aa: CASSSFSGLTQETQYF
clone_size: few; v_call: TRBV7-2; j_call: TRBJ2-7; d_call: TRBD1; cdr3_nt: TGTGCCAGCAGCACCCGGACAGGGGCAAGCGACGAGCAGTACTTC; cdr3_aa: CASSTRTGASDEQYF
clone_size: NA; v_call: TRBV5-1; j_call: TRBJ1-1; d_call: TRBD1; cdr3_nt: TGCGCCAGCAAAGACAGGGGGACCCCGAACACTGAAGCTTTCTTT; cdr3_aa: CASKDRGTPNTEAFF
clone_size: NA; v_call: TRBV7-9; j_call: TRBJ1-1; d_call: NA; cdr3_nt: TGTGCCAGCAGCTTAGGACGGACTGGGACTGAAGCTTTCTTT; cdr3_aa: CASSLGRTGTEAFF
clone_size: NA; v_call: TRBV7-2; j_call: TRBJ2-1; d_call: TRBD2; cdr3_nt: TGTGCCAGCAGCTTACGGACTAGCGGGAGTCATGAGCAGTTCTTC; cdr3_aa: CASSLRTSGSHEQFF
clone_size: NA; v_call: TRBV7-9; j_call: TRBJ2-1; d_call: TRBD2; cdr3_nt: TGTGCCAGCAGCTCAGAAGGGACTAGCGGGGGGGCGCGGTACAATGAGCAGTTCTTC; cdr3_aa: CASSSEGTSGGARYNEQFF
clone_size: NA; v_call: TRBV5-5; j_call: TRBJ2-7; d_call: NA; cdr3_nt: TGTGCCAGCAGGAAGGGACATCTCTCCTACGAGCAGTACTTC; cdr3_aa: CASRKGHLSYEQYF
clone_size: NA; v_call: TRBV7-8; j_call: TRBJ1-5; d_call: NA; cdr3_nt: TGTGCCAGCAGCTTAGAGGGAAGCAATCAGCCCCAGCATTTT; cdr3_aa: CASSLEGSNQPQHF
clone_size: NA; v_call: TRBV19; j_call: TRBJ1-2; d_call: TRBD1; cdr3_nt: TGTGCCAGTAGTGCCGCGACAGGGGGCGCCTCTAAGACCTTC; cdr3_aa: CASSAATGGASKTF
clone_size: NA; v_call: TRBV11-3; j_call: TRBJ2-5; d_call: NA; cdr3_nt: TGTGCCAGCAGCTGGACCCGGGACGGACAAGAGACCCAGTACTTC; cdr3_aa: CASSWTRDGQETQYF
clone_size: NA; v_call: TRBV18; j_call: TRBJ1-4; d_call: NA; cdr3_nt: TGTGCCAGCTCCGACCAGTCCAGGGAGGGCGAAAAACTGTTTTTT; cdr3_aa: CASSDQSREGEKLFF
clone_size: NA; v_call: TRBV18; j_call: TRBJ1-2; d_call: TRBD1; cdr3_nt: TGTGCCAGCTCACCTGGACAGGGTTCCAACTATGGCTACACCTTC; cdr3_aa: CASSPGQGSNYGYTF
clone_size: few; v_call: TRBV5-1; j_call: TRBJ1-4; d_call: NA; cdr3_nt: TGCGCCAGCAGTGGGGAGGATGAAAAACTGTTTTTT; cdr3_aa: CASSGEDEKLFF
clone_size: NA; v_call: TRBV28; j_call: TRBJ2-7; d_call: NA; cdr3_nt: TGTGCCAGCAGTTTAAGGGAAACGGACTACGAGCAGTACTTC; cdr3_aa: CASSLRETDYEQYF
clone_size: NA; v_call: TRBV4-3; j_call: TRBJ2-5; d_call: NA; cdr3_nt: TGCGCCAGCAGCCAGACCTTCGGGGGACTCGGGGAGCAGTACTTC; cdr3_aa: CASSQTFGGLGEQYF
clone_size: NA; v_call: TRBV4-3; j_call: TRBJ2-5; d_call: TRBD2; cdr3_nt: TGCGCCAGCAGCCAGGGGGGACTAGTTGGAGAGACCCAGTACTTC; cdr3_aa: CASSQGGLVGETQYF
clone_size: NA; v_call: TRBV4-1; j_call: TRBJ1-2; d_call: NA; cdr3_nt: TGCGCCAGCAGGCCCCGGGGGGGGTCGGGCTACACCTTC; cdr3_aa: CASRPRGGSGYTF
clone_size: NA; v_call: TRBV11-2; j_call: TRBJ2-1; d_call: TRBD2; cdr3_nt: TGTGCCAGCAGCCAGGGACTACAGTTCTACAATGAGCAGTTCTTC; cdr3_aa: CASSQGLQFYNEQFF
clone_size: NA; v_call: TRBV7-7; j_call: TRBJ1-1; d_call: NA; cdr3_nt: TGTGCTAGCAGCTTAGACATGAACACTGAAGCTTTCTTT; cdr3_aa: CASSLDMNTEAFF
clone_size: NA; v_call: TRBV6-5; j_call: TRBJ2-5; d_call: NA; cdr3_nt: TGTGCCAGCAGCCGCCCGGGATCAAAAGAGACCCAGTACTTC; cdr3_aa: CASSRPGSKETQYF
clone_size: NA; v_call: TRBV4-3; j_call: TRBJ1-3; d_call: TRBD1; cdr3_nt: TGCGCCAGCAGCCAAGAACTGACAGGGGTTGGAAACACCATATATTTT; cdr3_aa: CASSQELTGVGNTIYF
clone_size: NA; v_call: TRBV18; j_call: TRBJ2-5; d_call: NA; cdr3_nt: TGTGCCAGCTCACCGGGGACCTCCAATATGGGGGAGACCCAGTACTTC; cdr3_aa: CASSPGTSNMGETQYF
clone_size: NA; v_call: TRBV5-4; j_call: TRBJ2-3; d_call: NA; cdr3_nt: TGTGCCAGCAGCCCTGATCCGAGACAGCACACAGATACGCAGTATTTT; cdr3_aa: CASSPDPRQHTDTQYF
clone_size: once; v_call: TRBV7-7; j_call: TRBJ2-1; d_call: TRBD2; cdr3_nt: TGTGCTAGCAGCTTAGTAGTGGCGGGAGGTCTCAATGAGCAGTTCTTC; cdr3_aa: CASSLVVAGGLNEQFF
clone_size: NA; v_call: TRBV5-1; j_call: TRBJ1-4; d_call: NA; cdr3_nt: TGCGCCAGCAGCTCCGGAGGGGCTGGTGAAAAACTGTTTTTT; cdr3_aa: CASSSGGAGEKLFF
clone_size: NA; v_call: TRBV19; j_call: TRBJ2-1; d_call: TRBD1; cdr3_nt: TGTGCCAGTAGTCTGGGCTCCGGGACAGGCTTCCACAATGAGCAGTTCTTC; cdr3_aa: CASSLGSGTGFHNEQFF
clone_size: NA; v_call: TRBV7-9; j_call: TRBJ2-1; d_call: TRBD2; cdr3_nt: TGTGCCAGCAGCGAGCTAGCGGGGGGGCATTATGAGCAGTTCTTC; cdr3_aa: CASSELAGGHYEQFF
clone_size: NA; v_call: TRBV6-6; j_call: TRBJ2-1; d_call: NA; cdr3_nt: TGTGCCAGCAGTCGAGACAGCTACAATGAGCAGTTCTTC; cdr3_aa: CASSRDSYNEQFF
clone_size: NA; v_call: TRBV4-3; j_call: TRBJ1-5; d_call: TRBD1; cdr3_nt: TGCGCCAGCAGACACGAGGGGGCGGTTCAGCCCCAGCATTTT; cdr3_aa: CASRHEGAVQPQHF
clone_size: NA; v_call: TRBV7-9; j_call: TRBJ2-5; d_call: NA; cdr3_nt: TGTGCCAGCAGCTCAGATGAAGAGATACGGACCCAGTACTTC; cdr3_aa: CASSSDEEIRTQYF
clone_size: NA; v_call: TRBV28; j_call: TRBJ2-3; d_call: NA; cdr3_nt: TGTGCCAGCAGTACCCCGTATACGCAGTATTTT; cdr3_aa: CASSTPYTQYF
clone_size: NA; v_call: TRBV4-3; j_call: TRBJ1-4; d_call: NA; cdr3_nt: TGCGCCAGCAGCCAAGAGGGCGTATTGGATAATGAAAAACTGTTTTTT; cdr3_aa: CASSQEGVLDNEKLFF